The sequence of this T cell receptor beta chain was determined in a study of T cell responses to AZD1222 COVID-19 vaccine. For this clone: Additional DNA sequences in this sample encode the identical CDR3.

The repertoire was sequenced with immunoSEQ multiplex PCR; TCRdb's copy has only in-frame clones and lacks some. The table lists approximately 220,000 clones, around 93% of them singletons. The CDR3 is made up of 13 amino acids. CDR1 is SGHAT, CDR2 FQNNGV, per germline. The V and J ends lost 4 bases and 1 base respectively, with 7 bases between them. The source of this sequence is an adult in good health. The chain recombines TRBV11-2 with TRBJ1-1; D uncertain. The input for sequencing was peripheral blood, taken on day 0 of MenACWY control vaccination. The CDR3 sequence: CASSWTGNTEAFF. DNA for the CDR3: TGTGCCAGCAGCTGGACTGGGAACACTGAAGCTTTCTTT.